This note documents a single TCR beta chain sequence. The sample comes from a study of T cell repertoires in cytomegalovirus infection. TCRdb processed the reads anew with MiXCR; each CDR3 protein has one entry. The data contain hundreds of thousands of distinct CDR3 sequences, over 7.5% of them singletons. The specimen sequenced was PBMCs. The sequence came from a human donor in good health (CMV status not recorded). Some clones in this sample may be carry-over from other donors' samples.

CDR3 residues: CASSSGPTASYNEQFF. In nucleotides, the CDR3 is TGCGCCAGCAGCTCGGGACCGACCGCCTCCTACAATGAGCAGTTCTTC. This chain connects TRBV5-1 to TRBJ2-1; tentatively, D is TRBD1 or TRBD2 (5 bases each). The CDR3 has 16 amino acids. Trimming took off 3 bases at V and 0 bases at J, with 13 bases between the two ends. The germline gives CDR1 SGHRS, CDR2 YFSETQ.